The sequence of this TCR beta chain was determined in a study of Graves' ophthalmopathy and Graves' hyperthyroidism. Study observations and caveats: Most expanded clonotypes from thyroid (those above 0.001 frequency) were also found in blood.

Judged by abundance, this clonotype is medium-sized. The target antigen is unknown. Amplification from RNA transcripts yielded the TCR beta CDR3 regions. An initial RT-PCR round employing HTBI primers preceded a second-round multiplex PCR. TCRdb reprocessed the multiplex PCR reads via MiXCR and lists one record per CDR3 protein. The sample includes approximately 160,000 distinct CDR3 sequences, just under 40% seen only once; the top ten take 8% to 10%. V dropped 3 bases and J dropped 2; count of bases not matched to a gene: 9. There are 15 residues in the CDR3. Germline CDR1 reads DFQATT; CDR2 reads SNEGSKA (reference sequence). Donors with ophthalmopathy: moderate-to-severe activity, CAS ≥3, NOSPECS ≥4, duration under 3 months.

Sequenced sample: peripheral blood. The clonotype originates from a man aged 25-45 years with Graves' ophthalmopathy. This rearrangement joins TRBV20-1 to TRBJ1-2; TRBD1 aligns across 7 bases. CDR3 DNA sequence: TGCAGTGCTAGCGGTGTAGGGGGCGCGAACTATGGCTACACCTTC. This encodes CSASGVGGANYGYTF.